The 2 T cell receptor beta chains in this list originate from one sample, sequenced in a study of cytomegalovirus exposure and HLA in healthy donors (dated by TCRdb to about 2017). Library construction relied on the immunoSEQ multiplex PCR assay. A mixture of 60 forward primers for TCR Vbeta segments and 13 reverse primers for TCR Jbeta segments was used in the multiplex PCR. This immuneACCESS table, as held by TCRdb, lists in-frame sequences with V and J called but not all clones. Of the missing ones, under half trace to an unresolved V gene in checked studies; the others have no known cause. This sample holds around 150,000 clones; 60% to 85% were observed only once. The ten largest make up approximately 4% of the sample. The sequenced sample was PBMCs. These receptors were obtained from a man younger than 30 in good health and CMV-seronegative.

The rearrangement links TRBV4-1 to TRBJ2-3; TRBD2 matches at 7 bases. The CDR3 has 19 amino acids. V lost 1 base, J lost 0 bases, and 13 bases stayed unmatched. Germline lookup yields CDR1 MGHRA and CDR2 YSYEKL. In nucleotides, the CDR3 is TGCGCCAGCAGCCAAGTGGGGCTAGCGGCTCGTGCTAGCACAGATACGCAGTATTTT. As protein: CASSQVGLAARASTDTQYF.

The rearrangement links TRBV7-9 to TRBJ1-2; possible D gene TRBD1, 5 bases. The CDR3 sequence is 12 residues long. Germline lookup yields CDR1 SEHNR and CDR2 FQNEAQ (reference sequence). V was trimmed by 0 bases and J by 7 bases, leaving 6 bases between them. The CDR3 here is CASSLARGGYTF. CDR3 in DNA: TGTGCCAGCAGCTTAGCAAGGGGTGGCTACACCTTC.